These T cell receptor beta chains were read from a single sample in a study of technical replicates of blood from a handful of donors. Using immunoSEQ multiplex PCR, the repertoire was profiled, and TCRdb retains in-frame clones only, with some absent. The table has 85,000 to 95,000 clones, about 95% seen once. The source material was T cells isolated from PBMCs. The receptor set was obtained from a human donor in good health. Both conserved end residues are trimmed from each CDR3. The order of the fields is J gene, CDR3 length, V gene, CDR3 protein.

>TRBJ1-1|13|TRBV13
ASSLGTGMNTEAF
>TRBJ1-5|12|TRBV30
AWSSGVKDQPQH
>TRBJ2-7|11|TRBV10-3
AAEPGQGYEQY
>TRBJ1-5|11|TRBV5-1
ASSPRGNQPQH
>TRBJ2-3|14|TRBV9
ASSVAGAGAEDTQY
>TRBJ1-5|15|TRBV27
ASSFFGTGNGNQPQH
>TRBJ2-6|18|TRBV14
ASSQDMAARLRTGANVLT
>TRBJ2-3|16|TRBV30
AWSGTSRLAGSTDTQY
>TRBJ1-4|14|TRBV6-6
ASSLGQGRRGEKLF
>TRBJ1-1|11|TRBV7-2
ASSLDPSTGAF
>TRBJ2-7|13|TRBV7-2
ASSSSGPGGYEQY
>TRBJ1-2|11|TRBV27
ASSLKQGSGYT
>TRBJ2-5|11|TRBV7-3
ASSYDRQETQY